The 15 T cell receptor beta chains in this list originate from one sample, sequenced in a study of memory CD4+ T cells and cytomegalovirus serostatus. Single viable CD3+CD4+CD8-CD45RO+ cells were sorted as the memory CD4+ T cells. Clones were sequenced by immunoSEQ multiplex PCR, and TCRdb holds only the in-frame ones, with some missing. The sample contains 50,000 or so clones, approximately 79% of which appear only once. Sequenced sample: memory CD4+ T cells from blood. The receptors derive from an adult in good health and CMV-seronegative.

Note on this clone: The junction differs from germline at one of its ends, possibly a read error. The chain employs TRBV29-1 and TRBJ1-1; the D gene is possibly TRBD1 (6 bases). The germline gives CDR1 SQVTM, CDR2 ANQGSEA. The CDR3 has 13 residues. The CDR3 DNA reads TGCAGTGTTGGTCAAGGGGGGGGCACTGAAGCTTTCTTT. Protein product: CSVGQGGGTEAFF.

The chain is built from TRBV7-2 and TRBJ2-7, with D perhaps assigned TRBD1 or TRBD2 (6 bases each). Deletions cut 4 bases from V and 1 base from J, with 26 bases between. This CDR3 comprises 19 residues. In germline, CDR1 is SGHTA, CDR2 FQGNSA. CDR3: CASSSRGARLVGGSYEQYF. CDR3 sequence (DNA): TGTGCCAGCAGCTCGCGAGGTGCCAGACTAGTAGGGGGTTCCTACGAGCAGTACTTC.

This sequence joins TRBV11-2 and TRBJ2-5; weak D call: TRBD1 (6 bases). The CDR3 is made up of 13 amino acids. V lost 5 bases to trimming and J lost 1 base, with 8 bases between them. Looked up from germline, CDR1 is SGHAT and CDR2 is FQNNGV. Here the CDR3 reads CASSRQAQETQYF. DNA for the CDR3: TGTGCCAGCAGCCGACAGGCCCAAGAGACCCAGTACTTC.

The J gene is TRBJ1-3, the V gene TRBV19; no reliable D call. The CDR3 runs 13 residues. Trimming removed 5 bases from V and 3 bases from J, with 8 bases in between. Per the germline V gene, CDR1 is LNHDA and CDR2 is SQIVND (reference sequence). The CDR3 bases are TGTGCCAGTAGTTGGGAGGATGGAAACACCATATATTTT. Protein sequence: CASSWEDGNTIYF.

The chain couples TRBV15 to TRBJ2-5; D is unresolved. CDR1 and CDR2 (germline): LNHNV, YYDKDF (reference sequence). V was cut by 0 bases and J by 2 bases, with 4 bases left in between. The CDR3 is made up of 13 amino acids. The CDR3 spells CATSRDKQETQYF. CDR3 DNA sequence: TGTGCCACCAGCAGAGATAAACAAGAGACCCAGTACTTC.

J is TRBJ2-5 and V is TRBV4-3, with TRBD1 matching over 7 bases. V trimming: 3 bases; J trimming: 5 bases; junction bases outside the gene matches: 6. In germline, CDR1 is LGHNA, CDR2 YSLEER. This CDR3 has 14 residues. The CDR3 spells CASSQGTAGETQYF. The CDR3 region has the DNA TGCGCCAGCAGCCAGGGGACAGCCGGGGAGACCCAGTACTTC.

This sequence joins TRBV5-4 and TRBJ2-7, with D tentatively TRBD1 (6 bases). Germline CDR1 reads SGHNT; CDR2 reads YYREEE (reference sequence). V lost 3 bases, J lost 4 bases, and 14 bases lay in between. The CDR3 contains 14 residues. The CDR3 sequence: CASSSDSFGYEQYF. CDR3 bases: TGTGCCAGCAGCTCGGACAGTTTCGGGTACGAGCAGTACTTC.

This CDR3 is CASSTGEQRAYEQYF. The DNA for the CDR3 is TGCGCCAGCAGCACTGGAGAGCAGAGAGCCTACGAGCAGTACTTC. The chain joins TRBV5-1 to TRBJ2-7, with D hard to call. The V and J ends lost 4 bases and 2 bases respectively, with 16 bases between them. This CDR3 has 15 residues. The germline V gene has CDR1 SGHRS and CDR2 YFSETQ.

The genes are TRBV6-1 and TRBJ2-7; maybe TRBD1 (6 bases). Germline lookup yields CDR1 MNHNS and CDR2 SASEGT. CDR3 length equals 14 residues. V shed 8 bases and J shed 3 bases, with 17 bases lying between them. The CDR3 DNA is TGTGCCAGCGGTAACCGGGACAAGGACTACGAGCAGTACTTC. It yields the protein CASGNRDKDYEQYF.

The chain links TRBV19 to TRBJ2-7; D gene uncertain. The germline V gene encodes CDR1 LNHDA and CDR2 SQIVND (reference sequence). The CDR3 covers 10 residues. The V end was cut by 8 bases, the J end by 7 bases, with 9 bases between. The CDR3 DNA sequence: TGTGCCAGTGGAGTGGGGGAGCAGTACTTC. Its protein product is CASGVGEQYF.

The chain recombines TRBV2 with TRBJ2-7; 8 nucleotides match TRBD1. Trimming cost V 3 bases and J 6 bases; bases outside gene matches: 16. Germline V gives CDR1 SNHLY, CDR2 FYNNEI. The CDR3 runs 17 residues. The CDR3 DNA follows: TGTGCCAGCAGTGATGTACAGGACAGGGAATACCCATGCGAGCAGTACTTC. This encodes CASSDVQDREYPCEQYF.

The chain uses TRBV29-1 and TRBJ1-1; perhaps TRBD1 as D (5 bases). This CDR3 comprises 11 residues. Trimming stripped 2 bases from V and 11 bases from J, with 12 bases between. The germline V gene has CDR1 SQVTM and CDR2 ANQGSEA. The CDR3 bases are TGCAGCGTTGAATCGGGGACTGCGGCTTTCTTT. The encoded protein is CSVESGTAAFF.

The chain has TRBV5-1 and TRBJ1-2; 10 nucleotides line up with TRBD1. Germline V gives CDR1 SGHRS, CDR2 YFSETQ. This CDR3 comprises 14 residues. After removal of 2 bases from V and 5 bases from J, the junction contained 3 bases not matched to a gene. DNA for the CDR3: TGCGCCAGCAGCTTAGGGGACAGGGGATATGGCTACACCTTC. It translates to CASSLGDRGYGYTF.

The genes are TRBV11-3 and TRBJ2-3, with D uncertain. The V gene's germline CDR1 is SGHNT and CDR2 YENEEA. V gave up 5 bases and J gave up 1 base, with 7 bases separating them. The CDR3 runs to 13 residues. CDR3 residues: CASSPEGTDTQYF. The CDR3 DNA sequence: TGTGCCAGCAGCCCGGAAGGCACAGATACGCAGTATTTT.

This rearrangement joins TRBV5-1 to TRBJ1-4, with TRBD1 matching over 8 bases. The V segment lost 4 bases and the J segment 3 bases; nucleotides outside the gene matches: 5. The germline V gene encodes CDR1 SGHRS and CDR2 YFSETQ. This CDR3 is built from 15 residues. The CDR3 region has the DNA TGCGCCAGCAGCACTGCCAGGGGGCCTAATGAAAAACTGTTTTTT. As protein: CASSTARGPNEKLFF.